The sequence of this T cell receptor beta chain was determined in a study of T cell responses to AZD1222 COVID-19 vaccine. Points from the study as a whole: The study identified only five to seven AZD1222 recipients as seropositive at baseline.

CDR1 is MDHEN and CDR2 is SYDVKM in the germline V gene. CDR3 length: 15 residues. V was trimmed by 8 bases and J by 0 bases, leaving 13 bases between them. In regard to this clone: Its antigen is not identified.

Sequenced by immunoSEQ multiplex PCR; TCRdb stores in-frame clones only, minus some. The sample consists of 250,000 to 300,000 clones, 90% to 95% of them appearing once. The rearrangement joins TRBV28 to TRBJ1-4; the D is unclear. This sequence was found in an adult who received the AZD1222 COVID-19 vaccine. The material was peripheral blood, obtained 28 days after the second AZD1222 dose. The CDR3 DNA reads as TGTGCCAGCGCCTTCGAGGGAGCAACTAATGAAAAACTGTTTTTT. Protein sequence: CASAFEGATNEKLFF.